Many counts were recorded for the clone carrying this T cell receptor (beta chain). Its antigen is unidentified. This sample is drawn from a study of metastatic and nonmetastatic thyroid tumors. Study observations and caveats: It was reported that TCR beta diversity was significantly higher in malignant thyroid tumors than benign nodules, in blood and tumor.

Thyroid surgery was performed in patients who had received no treatment beforehand. With V trimmed by 10 bases and J by 1 base, 9 bases remained unmatched. Germline loops: CDR1 MNHNS, CDR2 SASEGT. CDR3 length equals 14 residues. Original analysis: CDR3 differences across clinicopathological groups were used to build a distant-metastasis classifier for papillary thyroid cancer. TCRdb re-called clones via MiXCR from the PCR reads. TCRdb's processing, not the authors' own work, is the source of the V and J calls. The repertoire holds about 85,000 clones, with roughly 8.6% as singletons. This TCR came from a female donor with papillary thyroid cancer or a benign thyroid nodule (not recorded which). Some clones in this sample may be carry-over from other donors' samples. Sequencing was done on a sample of blood. The chain recombines TRBV6-1 with TRBJ1-1; 7 nucleotides agree with TRBD1. In DNA form, the CDR3 reads TGTGCCACGAAAGCCGGGACAGCGAACACTGAAGCTTTCTTT. Its translation is CATKAGTANTEAFF.